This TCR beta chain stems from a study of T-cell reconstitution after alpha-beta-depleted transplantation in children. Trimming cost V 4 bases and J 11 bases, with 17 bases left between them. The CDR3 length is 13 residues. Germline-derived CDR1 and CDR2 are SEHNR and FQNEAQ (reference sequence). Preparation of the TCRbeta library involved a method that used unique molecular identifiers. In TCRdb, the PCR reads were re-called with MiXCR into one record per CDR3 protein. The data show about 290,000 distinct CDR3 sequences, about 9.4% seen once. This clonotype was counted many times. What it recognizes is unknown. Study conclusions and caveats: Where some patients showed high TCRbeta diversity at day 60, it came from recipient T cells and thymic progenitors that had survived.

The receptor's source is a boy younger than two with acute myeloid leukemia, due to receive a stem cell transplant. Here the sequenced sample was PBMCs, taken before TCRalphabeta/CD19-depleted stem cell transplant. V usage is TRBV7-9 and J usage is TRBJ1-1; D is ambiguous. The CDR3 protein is CASSSPVRLFAFF. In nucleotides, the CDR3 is TGTGCCAGCAGCTCCCCTGTGCGACTGTTCGCTTTCTTT.